Following are 23 T cell receptor beta chains from one sample sequenced in a study of T-cell reconstitution after alpha-beta-depleted transplantation in children (dated by TCRdb to between 2015 and 2016). Reading the label with the study, this specimen's treatment or condition is: allogeneic hematopoietic cell transplantation with graft depleted of TCRalphabeta T cells and CD19 B cells. Libraries were built with PCR. The listed sequencing device is Illumina HiSeq 2500. TCR library preparation used molecular barcoding, with unique molecular identifiers applied to normalize quantification of the TCRbeta repertoire. TCRdb applied fastp at Q25 and MiXCR to the public reads, then kept only in-frame beta chains. Identical CDR3 proteins give one entry, which carries the most common genes and DNA. The sample table holds fewer than 700,000 distinct CDR3 sequences, of which 23% were seen once. 14% of the sample rests with the top ten.

Material: PBMCs, mostly from graft donor cells, obtained 360 days after TCRalphabeta/CD19-depleted stem cell transplant. Receptors originate from a boy in the first two years of life who had a stem cell transplant for acute myeloid leukemia, so the T cells may come from the graft donor.

This clonotype has a count of ten or more. The rearrangement joins TRBV29-1 to TRBJ2-5, with 7 bases that match TRBD1. V was pared by 3 bases and J by 7 bases, with 2 bases of the junction left unmatched. Germline V gives CDR1 SQVTM, CDR2 ANQGSEA. The CDR3 has 11 residues. The CDR3 DNA is TGCAGCGTTGACCAGGGGGTGACCCAGTACTTC. Its protein is CSVDQGVTQYF.

At least ten counts were recorded for this clonotype. This chain connects TRBV6-2 or TRBV6-3 to TRBJ2-7; the D gene is possibly TRBD1 (5 bases). Per germline, CDR1 MNHEY and CDR2 SVGEGT. With 6 bases removed from V and 3 bases from J, the gap between germline ends came to 9 bases. The CDR3 length is 12 residues. The CDR3 reads CASRRQFYEQYF. CDR3 sequence (DNA): TGTGCCAGCAGAAGACAGTTCTACGAGCAGTACTTC.

The rearrangement uses TRBV6-1 and TRBJ1-5, with 9 bases lining up with TRBD1. With V trimmed by 10 bases and J by 3 bases, 7 bases remained unmatched. In germline, CDR1 is MNHNS, CDR2 SASEGT. This CDR3 spans 14 amino acids. Here the CDR3 reads CATRTGALNQPQHF. As DNA, the CDR3 is TGTGCCACCCGGACAGGGGCTCTCAATCAGCCCCAGCATTTT.

This clonotype was recorded a few times. This chain uses TRBV7-2 with TRBJ2-3; the match to TRBD1 covers 9 bases. Germline trimming cut 0 bases from V and 5 bases from J; bases unmatched to any gene: 9. Germline lookup yields CDR1 SGHTA and CDR2 FQGNSA. The CDR3 loop spans 17 amino acids. CDR3 coding DNA: TGTGCCAGCAGCTTAGCTAGGACAGGGGAGGAGGGAGATACGCAGTATTTT. Protein: CASSLARTGEEGDTQYF.

V is TRBV4-2 and J is TRBJ1-4; 7 nucleotides align to TRBD1. Germline assignment: CDR1 LGHNA and CDR2 YNFKEQ. The ends lost 3 bases at V and 5 bases at J; junction bases unmatched: 6. The CDR3 loop spans 15 amino acids. The CDR3 reads CASSQLGQTNEKLFF. CDR3 nucleotide sequence: TGTGCCAGCAGCCAGTTGGGACAGACAAATGAAAAACTGTTTTTT.

This clonotype was seen more than once but under ten times. In DNA form, the CDR3 reads TGTGCCAGCAGTCCGTGGACGGACGCAGGGGGTGATACGCAGTATTTT. Its protein product is CASSPWTDAGGDTQYF. J is TRBJ2-3 and V is TRBV6-5; TRBD1 agrees at 7 bases. The V and J ends lost 5 bases and 6 bases, in that order; junction bases with no gene match: 14. Germline-derived CDR1 and CDR2 are MNHEY and SVGAGI. There are 16 residues in the CDR3.

This clonotype was detected a few times. This chain joins TRBV24-1 and TRBJ2-1, with a possible D match to TRBD1 (6 bases). The CDR3 is made up of 16 amino acids. Germline V gene sequence: CDR1 KGHDR, CDR2 SFDVKD. Trimming shortened V by 4 bases and J by 2 bases, and 14 bases separated the two germline ends. CDR3 amino acids: CATSDPDSQAYNEQFF. CDR3 DNA: TGTGCCACCAGTGACCCGGACAGCCAGGCCTACAATGAGCAGTTCTTC.

This clonotype was counted at least ten times. This sequence joins TRBV7-9 and TRBJ2-4; 8 bases agree with TRBD1. The CDR3 spans 15 residues. The V and J ends lost 4 bases and 3 bases, in that order; junction bases with no gene match: 5. Germline loops: CDR1 SEHNR, CDR2 FQNEAQ (reference sequence). In nucleotides, the CDR3 is TGTGCCAGCAGCTCAGGGGGCGAAGGCAAAAACATTCAGTACTTC. This gives the protein CASSSGGEGKNIQYF.

This clonotype was picked up a small number of times. The J gene is TRBJ1-1, the V gene TRBV20-1, with D perhaps matching TRBD1 (5 bases). Per germline, CDR1 DFQATT and CDR2 SNEGSKA (reference sequence). The CDR3 totals 17 residues. Trimming cost V 2 bases and J 4 bases, with 23 bases left between them. The CDR3 DNA reads as TGCAGTGCTAGACTATGGGACCTTAATGCCCACTCCACTGAAGCTTTCTTT. Translated, it gives CSARLWDLNAHSTEAFF.

This clonotype was recorded many times. CDR3 sequence: CASSLSASRVSEQYV. The CDR3 nucleotides read TGTGCCAGCAGTTTATCCGCCTCCAGGGTGAGCGAGCAGTACGTC. This chain connects TRBV28 to TRBJ2-7, with TRBD1 as a possible D gene (5 bases). Germline loops: CDR1 MDHEN, CDR2 SYDVKM. The V end lost 1 base, the J end lost 6 bases, and 16 bases lay between the germline ends. The CDR3 extends over 15 amino acids.

The V gene is TRBV7-6, the J gene TRBJ2-2, with D maybe TRBD2 (6 bases). V lost 5 bases to trimming and J lost 4 bases, with 14 bases between them. The germline gives CDR1 SGHVS, CDR2 FNYEAQ. The CDR3 loop spans 15 amino acids. CDR3 sequence reads: CASSLVGGVTGELFF. The CDR3 coding sequence is TGTGCCAGCAGCCTAGTCGGGGGAGTCACCGGGGAGCTGTTTTTT.

This clonotype was detected many times. The J gene is TRBJ2-7, the V gene TRBV20-1, with D possibly being TRBD2 (6 bases). Per germline, CDR1 DFQATT and CDR2 SNEGSKA (reference sequence). This CDR3 comprises 13 residues. V lost 3 bases, J lost 2 bases, and 11 bases lay in between. The CDR3 loop reads CSASRRGPYEQYV. For the CDR3, the DNA is TGCAGTGCTAGTCGGCGGGGCCCCTACGAGCAGTACGTC.

The rearrangement uses TRBV29-1 and TRBJ2-4; 10 bases agree with TRBD1. Per the germline V gene, CDR1 is SQVTM and CDR2 is ANQGSEA. The CDR3 consists of 14 residues. V dropped 7 bases and J dropped 6; count of bases not matched to a gene: 9. CDR3 region: CSAKKDRGGNIQYF. In DNA form, the CDR3 reads TGCAGCGCGAAAAAGGACAGGGGGGGAAACATTCAGTACTTC.

This clonotype turned up a few times. Possible read error: a much larger clone is one base away. This chain uses TRBV12-3 or TRBV12-4 with TRBJ2-7; 7 nucleotides line up with TRBD1. The CDR3 covers 12 residues. With 6 bases clipped from V and 3 bases from J, the junction kept 2 bases outside the gene matches. CDR3 DNA: TGTGCCAGCAGGTGGGACAGCTACGAGCAGTACTTC. Its translation: CASRWDSYEQYF.

The chain links TRBV2 to TRBJ2-1; 7 nucleotides agree with TRBD2. The germline V gene has CDR1 SNHLY and CDR2 FYNNEI. This CDR3 has 13 residues. J was trimmed by 7 bases and V by 6 bases; bases with no gene match: 6. The CDR3 protein is CASRGRVVNEQFF. CDR3 nucleotide sequence: TGTGCCAGCAGAGGGAGGGTGGTAAATGAGCAGTTCTTC.

The chain couples TRBV18 to TRBJ2-5; D is ambiguous. This CDR3 has 14 amino acids. Germline CDR1 KGHSH, CDR2 LQKENI. The V gene lost 4 bases and the J gene lost 4 bases, with 13 bases spanning the gap. In DNA, the CDR3 is TGTGCCAGCTCACAGGGCGCAGCGCCAGAGACCCAGTACTTC. Its protein product is CASSQGAAPETQYF.

The J gene is TRBJ1-2, the V gene TRBV2; D not certain. From germline, CDR1 is SNHLY and CDR2 FYNNEI. Trimming took off 7 bases at V and 8 bases at J, with 14 bases between the two ends. This CDR3 is built from 12 residues. CDR3 loop: CASNEGSSGYTF. Written as DNA, the CDR3 is TGTGCCAGCAACGAAGGGTCAAGCGGCTACACCTTC.

The chain employs TRBV10-3 and TRBJ2-7; TRBD1 matches at 8 bases. V trimming: 2 bases; J trimming: 6 bases; junction bases outside the gene matches: 0. The CDR3 has 12 residues. Germline V gives CDR1 ENHRY, CDR2 SYGVKD. The CDR3 DNA reads as TGTGCCATCAGTGAGACAGGGGGCGAGCAGTACTTC. Its translation: CAISETGGEQYF.

This clonotype showed up just a few times. The chain recombines TRBV27 with TRBJ1-2, with D unresolved. V shed 7 bases and J shed 3 bases, with 15 bases lying between them. CDR1 MNHEY and CDR2 SMNVEV come from the germline V gene (reference sequence). The CDR3 has 14 amino acids. CDR3 protein: CASTPLGGDYGYTF. CDR3 coding DNA: TGTGCCAGCACCCCGCTGGGTGGGGACTATGGCTACACCTTC.

The CDR3 reads CASSQRTVHTSTDTQYF. In nucleotides, the CDR3 is TGCGCCAGCAGCCAGAGGACTGTTCATACTAGCACAGATACGCAGTATTTT. V gene TRBV4-3 combines with J gene TRBJ2-3; D perhaps matches TRBD2 (5 bases). Germline V gene sequence: CDR1 LGHNA, CDR2 YSLEER. Trimming took 3 bases from V and 0 from J, leaving 16 bases between them. The CDR3 has 17 amino acids.

In this sample, this clonotype turned up many times. The chain is built from TRBV30 and TRBJ2-5; D uncertain. The CDR3 contains 13 residues. Germline-derived CDR1 and CDR2 are GTSNPN and SVGIG (reference sequence). With 0 bases removed from V and 3 bases from J, the gap between germline ends came to 8 bases. This CDR3 reads CAWSVRVEETQYF. The CDR3 DNA reads as TGTGCCTGGAGTGTAAGAGTGGAAGAGACCCAGTACTTC. The variable domain in full, with the rest retrieved from reference TRBV30 and TRBJ2-5, is SQTIHQWPATLVQPVGSPLSLECTVEGTSNPNLYWYRQAAGRGLQLLFYSVGIGQISSEVPQNLSASRPQDRQFILSSKKLLLSDSGFYLCAWSVRVEETQYFGPGTRLLVL.

This clonotype has at least ten counts. The chain recombines TRBV20-1 with TRBJ2-7; D unclear. Germline-derived CDR1 and CDR2 are DFQATT and SNEGSKA (reference sequence). CDR3 length equals 13 residues. Between the trimmed V and J ends, which lost 3 bases and 1 base, there was a span of 10 bases. The CDR3 region is CSARGDLSYEQYF. CDR3 nucleotide sequence: TGCAGTGCTAGGGGCGACTTATCCTACGAGCAGTACTTC.

The gene calls are TRBV28 and TRBJ1-1; 8 positions match TRBD1. This CDR3 spans 14 amino acids. Germline CDR1 and CDR2: MDHEN and SYDVKM. Trimming removed 5 bases from V and 4 bases from J; junction bases left unmatched: 6. The CDR3, as DNA: TGTGCCAGCAGTGTATTGCAGGGGGCCACTGAAGCTTTCTTT. This encodes CASSVLQGATEAFF.